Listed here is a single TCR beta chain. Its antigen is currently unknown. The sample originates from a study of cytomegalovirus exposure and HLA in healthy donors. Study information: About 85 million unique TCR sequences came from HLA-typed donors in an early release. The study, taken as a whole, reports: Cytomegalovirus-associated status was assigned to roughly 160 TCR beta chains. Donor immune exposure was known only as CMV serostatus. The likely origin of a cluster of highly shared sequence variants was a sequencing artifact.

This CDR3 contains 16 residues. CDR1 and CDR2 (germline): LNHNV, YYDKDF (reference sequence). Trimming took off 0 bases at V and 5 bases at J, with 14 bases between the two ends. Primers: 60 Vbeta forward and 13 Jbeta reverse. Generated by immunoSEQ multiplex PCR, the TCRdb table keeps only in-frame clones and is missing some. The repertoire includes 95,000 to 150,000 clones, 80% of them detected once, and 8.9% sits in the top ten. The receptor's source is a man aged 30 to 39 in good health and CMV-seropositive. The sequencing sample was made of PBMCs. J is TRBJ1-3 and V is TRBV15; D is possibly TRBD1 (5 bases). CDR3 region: CATSRDAGLGRNTIYF. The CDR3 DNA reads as TGTGCCACCAGCAGAGATGCGGGACTGGGGAGAAACACCATATATTTT.